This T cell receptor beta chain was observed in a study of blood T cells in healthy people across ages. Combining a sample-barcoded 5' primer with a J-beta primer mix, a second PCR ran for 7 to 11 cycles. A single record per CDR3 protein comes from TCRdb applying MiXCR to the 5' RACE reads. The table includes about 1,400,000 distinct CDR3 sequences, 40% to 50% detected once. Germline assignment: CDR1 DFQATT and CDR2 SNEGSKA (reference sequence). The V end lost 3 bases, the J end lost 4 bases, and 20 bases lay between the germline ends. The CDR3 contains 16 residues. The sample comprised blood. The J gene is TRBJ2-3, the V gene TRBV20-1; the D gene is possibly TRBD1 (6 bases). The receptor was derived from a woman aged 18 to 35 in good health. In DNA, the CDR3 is TGCAGTGCTAGGGAAAATTCCAGGGGTCGCGCAGATACGCAGTATTTT. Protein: CSARENSRGRADTQYF.